Shown below are 2 T cell receptor beta chains from a single sample sequenced in a study of blood T cell repertoires in COVID-19. Measured with immunoSEQ multiplex PCR; TCRdb has only the in-frame clones, and not every one. Of approximately 140,000 clones detected, roughly 90% appear once; the ten largest clones hold about 4.2%. The specimen sequenced was peripheral blood. These TCRs come from a woman aged 60-75 years with active or convalescent COVID-19.

The chain employs TRBV4-3 and TRBJ2-2; 7 bases agree with TRBD1. Trimming at V came to 1 base and at J to 2 bases, leaving 7 bases not matched to a gene. The CDR3 is made up of 17 amino acids. Looked up from germline, CDR1 is LGHNA and CDR2 is YSLEER. The CDR3 region is CASSQGARDRNTGELFF. CDR3 DNA sequence: TGCGCCAGCAGCCAAGGGGCCCGGGACAGAAACACCGGGGAGCTGTTTTTT.

The rearrangement links TRBV12-5 to TRBJ2-3, with 14 bases matching TRBD2. CDR1 LGHNT and CDR2 FRNRAP come from the germline V gene. With V trimmed by 1 base and J by 2 bases, 8 bases remained unmatched. This CDR3 region has 19 residues. CDR3: CASGLAILGLAGATDTQYF. DNA for the CDR3: TGTGCTAGTGGTTTGGCTATCTTGGGACTAGCGGGGGCCACAGATACGCAGTATTTT.